The 10 T cell receptor beta chains reported below all come from one sample, sequenced in a study of Graves' ophthalmopathy and Graves' hyperthyroidism (dated by TCRdb to the late 2010s). The sequencer listed for this sample is Illumina HiSeq 2000. TCR beta CDR3 regions were amplified from RNA transcripts for repertoire sequencing. The first round was an RT-PCR using HTBI primers with the Qiagen OneStep RT-PCR kit, and this first round was followed by a second-round multiplex PCR, then size selection and purification. The public reads were reanalyzed by TCRdb: fastp trimming at Q25, MiXCR alignment, in-frame beta chains only. Records with the same CDR3 protein are collapsed into one entry carrying the most frequent genes and DNA. This sample lists some 750,000 distinct CDR3 sequences; 35% to 50% were detected once. Together, the top ten hold around 40% of the sample. The specimen sequenced was peripheral blood. These receptors were collected from an adult man with Graves' ophthalmopathy.

This clonotype was counted at least ten times. The V gene is TRBV6-6, the J gene TRBJ1-5; D is undetermined. V shed 2 bases and J shed 2 bases, with 10 bases lying between them. CDR3 length equals 15 residues. Germline V CDR1 and CDR2: MNHNY, SVGAGI (reference sequence). The CDR3 region is CASSYDIGGNQPQHF. CDR3 DNA: TGTGCCAGCAGTTACGACATTGGTGGCAATCAGCCCCAGCATTTT.

This clonotype was observed a handful of times. V gene TRBV7-3 combines with J gene TRBJ1-6; TRBD1 might be the D (5 bases). The CDR3 has 14 residues. Germline V gene lookup returns CDR1 SGHTA and CDR2 FQGTGA. Trimming pared 5 bases from V and 5 bases from J, leaving 10 bases between. Written as DNA, the CDR3 is TGTGCCAGCAGCATGACAGCGAATAATTCACCCCTCCACTTT. Protein: CASSMTANNSPLHF.

At least ten counts were recorded for this clonotype. The V and J genes are TRBV10-3 and TRBJ2-5; perhaps TRBD1 as D (6 bases). V lost 0 bases and J 5 bases, leaving 22 bases between the germline ends. Looked up from germline, CDR1 is ENHRY and CDR2 is SYGVKD. The CDR3 is made up of 18 amino acids. CDR3 amino acids: CAISESRDRQDPRETQYF. The CDR3 bases are TGTGCCATCAGTGAGTCGAGAGACCGACAGGACCCAAGGGAGACCCAGTACTTC.

The chain uses TRBV6-1 and TRBJ2-7; 8 nucleotides line up with TRBD2. Trimming cost V 8 bases and J 4 bases; bases outside gene matches: 10. From germline, CDR1 is MNHNS and CDR2 SASEGT. The CDR3 loop spans 14 amino acids. CDR3 amino acids: CASRFAGGRYEQYF. The CDR3 bases are TGTGCCAGCCGCTTTGCGGGAGGTCGGTACGAGCAGTACTTC.

At least ten counts were recorded for this clonotype. The J gene is TRBJ2-7, the V gene TRBV7-9; a weak D match, TRBD1 (5 bases). The germline V and J ends were trimmed by 1 base and 5 bases, with 6 bases remaining between them. The CDR3 covers 12 residues. Germline CDR1 is SEHNR and CDR2 is FQNEAQ (reference sequence). The CDR3 here is CASSLGRDEQYF. The CDR3 DNA reads TGTGCCAGCAGCTTAGGCAGGGACGAGCAGTACTTC.

The rearrangement links TRBV7-2 to TRBJ2-2; D not certain. The CDR3 extends over 14 amino acids. The germline gives CDR1 SGHTA, CDR2 FQGNSA. Trimming cost V 5 bases and J 4 bases, with 11 bases left between them. The CDR3 spells CASSPSLVTGELFF. CDR3 DNA: TGTGCCAGCAGCCCCTCCCTGGTCACCGGGGAGCTGTTTTTT.

A remark on this clonotype: A much larger clone lies a single base off, so this may be a read error. V and J are TRBV14 and TRBJ1-2; D may be TRBD1 (5 bases). The germline V and J ends were trimmed by 2 bases and 8 bases, with 12 bases remaining between them. Germline CDR1 is SGHDN and CDR2 is FVKESK. This CDR3 spans 13 amino acids. The CDR3: CASSQRGGSGYTF. The DNA of the CDR3 is TGTGCCAGCAGCCAACGTGGGGGTTCCGGCTACACCTTC.

The rearrangement uses TRBV29-1 and TRBJ1-1; 7 bases line up with TRBD1. This CDR3 contains 12 residues. Germline loops: CDR1 SQVTM, CDR2 ANQGSEA. The V and J ends lost 8 bases and 7 bases, in that order; junction bases with no gene match: 10. The CDR3 coding sequence is TGCAGCTTTACGACAGGGCCCTATGAAGCTTTCTTT. Protein product: CSFTTGPYEAFF. Supplemented by reference TRBV29-1 and TRBJ1-1, the full variable domain reads SAVISQKPSRDICQRGTSLTIQCQVDSQVTMMFWYRQQPGQSLTLIATANQGSEATYESGFVIDKFPISRPNLTFSTLTVSNMSPEDSSIYLCSFTTGPYEAFFGQGTRLTVV.

The rearrangement links TRBV25-1 to TRBJ1-1; D gene unclear. Germline V gene lookup returns CDR1 MGHDK and CDR2 SYGVNS. The CDR3 loop spans 14 amino acids. The ends were cut back, 3 bases at V and 6 bases at J, with 14 bases in the middle. The chain's CDR3 is CASSDSAGGSEAFF. The CDR3 DNA is TGTGCCAGCAGTGATAGTGCCGGCGGTTCTGAAGCTTTCTTT.

This clonotype appeared many times. Here the CDR3 reads CASNTGEASNQPQHF. The CDR3 DNA is TGTGCCAGCAACACTGGGGAGGCATCAAATCAGCCCCAGCATTTT. This chain connects TRBV12-3 or TRBV12-4 to TRBJ1-5; D unclear. Trimming left V 7 bases short and J 4 bases short, with 17 bases between. The length of the CDR3 is 15 residues.